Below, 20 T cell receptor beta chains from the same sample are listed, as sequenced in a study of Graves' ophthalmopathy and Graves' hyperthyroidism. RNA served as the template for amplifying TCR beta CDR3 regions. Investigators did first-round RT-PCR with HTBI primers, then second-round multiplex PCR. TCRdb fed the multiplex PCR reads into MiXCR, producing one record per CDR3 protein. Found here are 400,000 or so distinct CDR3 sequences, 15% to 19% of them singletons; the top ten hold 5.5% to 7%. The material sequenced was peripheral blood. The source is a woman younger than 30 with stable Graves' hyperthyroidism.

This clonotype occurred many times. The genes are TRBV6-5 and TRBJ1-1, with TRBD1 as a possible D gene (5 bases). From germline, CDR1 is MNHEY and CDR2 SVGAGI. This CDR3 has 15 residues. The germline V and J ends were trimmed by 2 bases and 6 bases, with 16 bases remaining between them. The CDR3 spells CASSYDGRGAAEAFF. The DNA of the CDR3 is TGTGCCAGCAGTTACGACGGGAGAGGGGCCGCTGAAGCTTTCTTT.

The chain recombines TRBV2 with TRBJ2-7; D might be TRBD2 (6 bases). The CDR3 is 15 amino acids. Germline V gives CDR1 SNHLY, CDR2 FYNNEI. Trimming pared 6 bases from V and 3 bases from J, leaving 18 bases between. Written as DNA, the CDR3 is TGTGCCAGCAGCGCGTCCGGGACTCGAGACTACGAGCAGTACTTC. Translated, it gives CASSASGTRDYEQYF.

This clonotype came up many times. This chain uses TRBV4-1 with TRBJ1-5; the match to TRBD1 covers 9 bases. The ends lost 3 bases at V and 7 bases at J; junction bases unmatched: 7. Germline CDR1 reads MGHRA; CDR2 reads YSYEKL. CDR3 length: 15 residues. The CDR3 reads CASSQEDRGEQPQHF. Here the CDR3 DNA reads TGCGCCAGCAGCCAGGAGGACAGGGGCGAACAGCCCCAGCATTTT.

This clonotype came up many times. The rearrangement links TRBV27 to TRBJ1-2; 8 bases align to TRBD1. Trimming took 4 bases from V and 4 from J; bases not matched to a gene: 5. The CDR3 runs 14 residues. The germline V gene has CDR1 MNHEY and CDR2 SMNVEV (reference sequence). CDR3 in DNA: TGTGCCAGCAGTTATTCCAGGGGGCTCTATGGCTACACCTTC. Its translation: CASSYSRGLYGYTF.

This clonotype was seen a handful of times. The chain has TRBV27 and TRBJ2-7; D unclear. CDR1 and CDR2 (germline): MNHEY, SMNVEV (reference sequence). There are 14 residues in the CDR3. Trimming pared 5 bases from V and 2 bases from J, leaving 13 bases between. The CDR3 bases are TGTGCCAGCAGTCCCTCCTCCAGCGCCTACGAGCAGTACTTC. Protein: CASSPSSSAYEQYF.

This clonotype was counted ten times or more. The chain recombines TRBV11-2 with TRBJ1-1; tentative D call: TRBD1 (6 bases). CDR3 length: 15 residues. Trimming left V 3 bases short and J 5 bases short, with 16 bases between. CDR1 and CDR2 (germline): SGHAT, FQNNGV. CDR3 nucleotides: TGTGCCAGCAGCTTCCTGGACAGCCCGGGGACTGAAGCTTTCTTT. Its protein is CASSFLDSPGTEAFF.

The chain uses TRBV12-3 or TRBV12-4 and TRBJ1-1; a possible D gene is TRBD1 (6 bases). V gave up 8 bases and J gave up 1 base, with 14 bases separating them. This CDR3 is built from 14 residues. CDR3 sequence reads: CASQGPRTNTEAFF. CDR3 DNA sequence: TGTGCCAGCCAGGGGCCACGTACGAACACTGAAGCTTTCTTT.

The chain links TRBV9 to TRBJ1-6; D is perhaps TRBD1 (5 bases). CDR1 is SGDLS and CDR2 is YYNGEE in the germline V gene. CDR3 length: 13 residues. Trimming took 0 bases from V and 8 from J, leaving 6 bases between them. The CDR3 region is CASSVVGDSPLHF. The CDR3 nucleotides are TGTGCCAGCAGCGTAGTGGGGGATTCACCCCTCCACTTT.

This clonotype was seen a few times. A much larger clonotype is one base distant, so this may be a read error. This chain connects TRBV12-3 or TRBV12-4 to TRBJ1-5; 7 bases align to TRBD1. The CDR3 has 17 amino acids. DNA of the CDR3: TGTGCCAGCAGCCTAGACAGGGACCTATATAGCAATCAGCCCCAGCAGTTT. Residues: CASSLDRDLYSNQPQQF.

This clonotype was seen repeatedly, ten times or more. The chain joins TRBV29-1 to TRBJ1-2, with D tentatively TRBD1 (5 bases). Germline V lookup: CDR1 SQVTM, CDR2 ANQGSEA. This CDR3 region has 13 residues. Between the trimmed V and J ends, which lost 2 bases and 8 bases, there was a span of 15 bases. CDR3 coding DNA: TGCAGCGTTGAATCGTGGGGCCTCGGGGGCTACACCTTC. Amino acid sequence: CSVESWGLGGYTF.

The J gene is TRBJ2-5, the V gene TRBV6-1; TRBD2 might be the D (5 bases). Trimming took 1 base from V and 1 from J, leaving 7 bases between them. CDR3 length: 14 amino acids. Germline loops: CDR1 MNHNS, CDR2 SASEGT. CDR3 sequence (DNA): TGTGCCAGCAGTGAAGGGCGGGCCCAAGAGACCCAGTACTTC. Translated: CASSEGRAQETQYF.

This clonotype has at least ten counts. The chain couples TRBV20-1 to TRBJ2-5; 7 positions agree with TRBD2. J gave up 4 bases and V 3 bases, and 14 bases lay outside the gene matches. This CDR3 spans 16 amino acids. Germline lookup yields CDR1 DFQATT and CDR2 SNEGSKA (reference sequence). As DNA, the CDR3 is TGCAGTGCTAGTAGGGGAGCGGGGATTTGGGGAGAGACCCAGTACTTC. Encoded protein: CSASRGAGIWGETQYF.

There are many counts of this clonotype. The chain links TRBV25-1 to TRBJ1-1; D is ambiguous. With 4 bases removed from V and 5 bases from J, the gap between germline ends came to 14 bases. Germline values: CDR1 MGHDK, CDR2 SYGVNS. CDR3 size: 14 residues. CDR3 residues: CASSGRVGLTEAFF. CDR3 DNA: TGTGCCAGCAGTGGCCGAGTCGGATTGACTGAAGCTTTCTTT.

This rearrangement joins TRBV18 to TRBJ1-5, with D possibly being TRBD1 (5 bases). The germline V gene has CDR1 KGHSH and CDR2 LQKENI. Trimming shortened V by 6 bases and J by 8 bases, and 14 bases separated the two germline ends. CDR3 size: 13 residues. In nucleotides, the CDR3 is TGTGCCAGCTCGCCAAAGATGGGGGAGCCCCAGCATTTT. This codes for CASSPKMGEPQHF. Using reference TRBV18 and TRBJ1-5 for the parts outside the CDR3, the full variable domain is NAGVMQNPRHLVRRRGQEARLRCSPMKGHSHVYWYRQLPEEGLKFMVYLQKENIIDESGMPKERFSAEFPKEGPSILRIQQVVRGDSAAYFCASSPKMGEPQHFGDGTRLSIL.

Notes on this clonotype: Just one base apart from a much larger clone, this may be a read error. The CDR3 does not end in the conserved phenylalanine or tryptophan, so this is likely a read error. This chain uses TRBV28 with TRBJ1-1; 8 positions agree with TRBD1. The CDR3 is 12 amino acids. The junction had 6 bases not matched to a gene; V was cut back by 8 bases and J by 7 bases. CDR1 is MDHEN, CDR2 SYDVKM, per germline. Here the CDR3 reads CASRQGANEAFV. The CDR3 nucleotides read TGTGCCAGCCGTCAGGGGGCGAATGAAGCTTTCGTT.

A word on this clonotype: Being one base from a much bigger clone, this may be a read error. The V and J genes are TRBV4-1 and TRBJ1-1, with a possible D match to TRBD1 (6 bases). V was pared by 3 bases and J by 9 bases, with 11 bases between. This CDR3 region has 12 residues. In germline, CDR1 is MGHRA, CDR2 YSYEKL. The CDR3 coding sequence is TGCGCCAGCAGCCAGTCCGGACAGAAAGCTTTCTTT. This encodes CASSQSGQKAFF.

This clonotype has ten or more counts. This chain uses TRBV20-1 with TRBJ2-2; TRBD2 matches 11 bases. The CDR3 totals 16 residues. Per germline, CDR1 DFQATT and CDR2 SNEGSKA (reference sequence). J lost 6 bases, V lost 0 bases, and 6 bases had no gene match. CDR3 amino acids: CSARDIAGGPPGELFF. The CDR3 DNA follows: TGCAGTGCTAGAGACATAGCGGGGGGGCCTCCCGGGGAGCTGTTTTTT.

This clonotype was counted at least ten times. CDR3 loop: CASSRTGKNTEAFF. DNA for the CDR3: TGTGCCAGCTCAAGAACAGGGAAGAACACTGAAGCTTTCTTT. V is TRBV6-5 and J is TRBJ1-1, with D perhaps TRBD1 (6 bases). The CDR3 is 14 residues long. Trimming took 8 bases from V and 1 from J, leaving 14 bases between them. Germline CDR1 MNHEY, CDR2 SVGAGI.

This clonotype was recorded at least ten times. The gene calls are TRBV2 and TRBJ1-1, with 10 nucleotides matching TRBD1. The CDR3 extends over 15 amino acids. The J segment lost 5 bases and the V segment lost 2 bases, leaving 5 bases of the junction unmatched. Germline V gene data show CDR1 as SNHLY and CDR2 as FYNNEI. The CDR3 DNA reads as TGTGCCAGCAGTGAAAAGGGACAGGGGTGGACTGAAGCTTTCTTT. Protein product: CASSEKGQGWTEAFF.

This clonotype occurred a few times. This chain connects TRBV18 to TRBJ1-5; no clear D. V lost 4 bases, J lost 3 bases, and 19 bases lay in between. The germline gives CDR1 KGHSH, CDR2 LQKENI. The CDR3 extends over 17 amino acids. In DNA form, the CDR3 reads TGTGCCAGCTCACTCATCGGCTGGGGTGATATCAATCAGCCCCAGCATTTT. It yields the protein CASSLIGWGDINQPQHF.